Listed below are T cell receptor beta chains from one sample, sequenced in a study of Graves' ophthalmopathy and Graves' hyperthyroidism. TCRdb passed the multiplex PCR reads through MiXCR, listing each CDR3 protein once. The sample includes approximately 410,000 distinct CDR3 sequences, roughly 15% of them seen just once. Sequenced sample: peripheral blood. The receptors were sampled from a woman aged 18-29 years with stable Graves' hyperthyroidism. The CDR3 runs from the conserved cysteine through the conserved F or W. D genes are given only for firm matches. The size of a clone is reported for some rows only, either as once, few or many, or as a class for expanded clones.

CDR3nt: TGTGCCAGCAGTTTAATGGGGCAGGACTATGGCTACACCTTC
CDR3aa: CASSLMGQDYGYTF
j_gene: TRBJ1-2
d_gene: NA
abundance: many
v_gene: TRBV12-3/TRBV12-4

CDR3nt: TGTGCCAGTACAATTCGGGCAGGGTATAGCAATCAGCCCCAGCATTTT
CDR3aa: CASTIRAGYSNQPQHF
j_gene: TRBJ1-5
d_gene: NA
abundance: many
v_gene: TRBV19

CDR3nt: TGTGCCAGCAGCTCCGTACCCGGGGACAGGGGGCGCTACGAGCAGTACTTC
CDR3aa: CASSSVPGDRGRYEQYF
j_gene: TRBJ2-7
d_gene: TRBD1
abundance: many
v_gene: TRBV5-6

CDR3nt: TGCGCCAGCAGCTTGGGGTTGCGGAACGAGCAGTACTTC
CDR3aa: CASSLGLRNEQYF
j_gene: TRBJ2-7
d_gene: NA
abundance: few
v_gene: TRBV5-1

CDR3nt: TGTGCCAGCAGTTACAAGACTAGAATCAGCCTATCTTACTTC
CDR3aa: CASSYKTRISLSYF
j_gene: TRBJ2-7
d_gene: NA
abundance: NA
v_gene: TRBV6-2/TRBV6-3

CDR3nt: TGTGCCAGCAGCTTACTGACAAGCACAGATACGCAGTATTTT
CDR3aa: CASSLLTSTDTQYF
j_gene: TRBJ2-3
d_gene: NA
abundance: many
v_gene: TRBV7-2

CDR3nt: TGCGCCAGCAGCCTTGTAAATAGCGGGGGGACCCAGTACTTC
CDR3aa: CASSLVNSGGTQYF
j_gene: TRBJ2-5
d_gene: TRBD2
abundance: many
v_gene: TRBV4-1

CDR3nt: TGTGCCAGCTCACCAGGCCGGGACGCCAAAGCTTTCTTT
CDR3aa: CASSPGRDAKAFF
j_gene: TRBJ1-1
d_gene: NA
abundance: NA
v_gene: TRBV27

CDR3nt: TGTGCCAGCTTTGGCGGCTATGGCTACACCTTC
CDR3aa: CASFGGYGYTF
j_gene: TRBJ1-2
d_gene: NA
abundance: many
v_gene: TRBV6-1

CDR3nt: TGTGCCAGCTCAGACACATCCCTCTCTGGAAACACCATATATTTT
CDR3aa: CASSDTSLSGNTIYF
j_gene: TRBJ1-3
d_gene: NA
abundance: many
v_gene: TRBV18

CDR3nt: TGTGCCAGCAGTTTAAGATACGTAGACACTGAAGCTTTCTTT
CDR3aa: CASSLRYVDTEAFF
j_gene: TRBJ1-1
d_gene: NA
abundance: NA
v_gene: TRBV12-3/TRBV12-4

CDR3nt: TGTTCCACCCGTGCCTACAGGGGGGAGACCCAGTACTTC
CDR3aa: CSTRAYRGETQYF
j_gene: TRBJ2-5
d_gene: TRBD1
abundance: once
v_gene: TRBV24-1

CDR3nt: TGTGCCAGCAGTTTTAGGGGGTTCTCAGATTACACTGAAGCTTTCTTT
CDR3aa: CASSFRGFSDYTEAFF
j_gene: TRBJ1-1
d_gene: NA
abundance: many
v_gene: TRBV12-3/TRBV12-4

CDR3nt: TGTGCCAGCAGCCGGGACATACAAGAGACCAAGTACTTC
CDR3aa: CASSRDIQETKYF
j_gene: TRBJ2-5
d_gene: NA
abundance: few
v_gene: TRBV11-2

CDR3nt: TGCAGTGCTAGAGCCGAACGGGGCTACGAGCAGTACTTC
CDR3aa: CSARAERGYEQYF
j_gene: TRBJ2-7
d_gene: NA
abundance: many
v_gene: TRBV20-1

CDR3nt: TGCAGTGCTAGACCCGATAGCAATCAGCCCCAGCATTTT
CDR3aa: CSARPDSNQPQHF
j_gene: TRBJ1-5
d_gene: NA
abundance: NA
v_gene: TRBV20-1

CDR3nt: TGTGCCAGCAGCTCCCTCTCGTTAGGGGTTGGGACAGAAAGCACAGATACGCAGTATTTT
CDR3aa: CASSSLSLGVGTESTDTQYF
j_gene: TRBJ2-3
d_gene: TRBD1
abundance: NA
v_gene: TRBV7-1

CDR3nt: TGCGCCAGCAGCTTGGGGGGGAGCGGATTCAAAAACATTAAGTACTTC
CDR3aa: CASSLGGSGFKNIKYF
j_gene: TRBJ2-4
d_gene: NA
abundance: NA
v_gene: TRBV5-1

CDR3nt: TGTGCCAGCAGCCGCGATCGGGTTGTCGAGCAGTACTTC
CDR3aa: CASSRDRVVEQYF
j_gene: TRBJ2-7
d_gene: NA
abundance: many
v_gene: TRBV7-9

CDR3nt: TGCAGTGCTTCCCGGGGCCATTACGAGCAGTACTTC
CDR3aa: CSASRGHYEQYF
j_gene: TRBJ2-7
d_gene: NA
abundance: many
v_gene: TRBV20-1

CDR3nt: TGTGCCATCAGCAGCTCTGGGGCCAACGTCCTGACTTTC
CDR3aa: CAISSSGANVLTF
j_gene: TRBJ2-6
d_gene: NA
abundance: few
v_gene: TRBV10-3

CDR3nt: TGCAGTGCCCCACCGGCGGGTTCGCATCAGCCCCAGCATTTT
CDR3aa: CSAPPAGSHQPQHF
j_gene: TRBJ1-5
d_gene: NA
abundance: many
v_gene: TRBV20-1

CDR3nt: TGTGCCAGCAGTTCCGTTTCCGGAGGGACGAACACCGGGGAGCTGTTTTTT
CDR3aa: CASSSVSGGTNTGELFF
j_gene: TRBJ2-2
d_gene: NA
abundance: many
v_gene: TRBV6-2/TRBV6-3